These 15 T cell receptor beta chains came from one sample sequenced in a study of blood T cell repertoires in COVID-19. Sequenced by immunoSEQ multiplex PCR; TCRdb stores in-frame clones only, minus some. Seen here are about 170,000 clones, roughly 86% observed once, and the top ten hold about 2.5%. Sequencing used peripheral blood. The receptors come from an elderly woman with COVID-19, enrolled during active disease.

V gene TRBV28 combines with J gene TRBJ2-7; TRBD1 matches at 10 bases. CDR3 length: 16 amino acids. The germline V gene encodes CDR1 MDHEN and CDR2 SYDVKM. The ends lost 10 bases at V and 1 base at J; junction bases unmatched: 13. DNA for the CDR3: TGTGCCACCCGGAGGGACAGGGGCGTTCTTTCCTACGAGCAGTACTTC. Translated, it gives CATRRDRGVLSYEQYF.

This clone was seen once. The J gene is TRBJ1-5, the V gene TRBV5-4; D remains unclear. The CDR3 consists of 14 residues. CDR1 SGHNT and CDR2 YYREEE come from the germline V gene (reference sequence). Trimming took 0 bases from V and 4 from J, leaving 8 bases between them. The CDR3 nucleotides read TGTGCCAGCAGCTTGGCCGGGGTAAATCAGCCCCAGCATTTT. Residues: CASSLAGVNQPQHF.

This chain uses TRBV6-5 with TRBJ1-4, with D possibly TRBD1 on 6 matching bases. Per germline, CDR1 MNHEY and CDR2 SVGAGI. The V gene lost 4 bases and the J gene lost 0 bases, with 12 bases spanning the gap. This CDR3 comprises 16 residues. CDR3 residues: CASSWTDPTTNEKLFF. The DNA of the CDR3 is TGTGCCAGCAGTTGGACAGACCCTACAACTAATGAAAAACTGTTTTTT.

The chain uses TRBV5-1 and TRBJ2-5, with TRBD1 identical over 10 bases. V shed 1 base and J 4 bases; nucleotides not matched to a gene: 4. Germline CDR1 is SGHRS and CDR2 is YFSETQ. This CDR3 spans 15 amino acids. The CDR3 DNA sequence: TGCGCCAGCAGCTTGCGACAGGGGGCGGGAGAGACCCAGTACTTC. It encodes CASSLRQGAGETQYF.

The chain uses TRBV19 and TRBJ1-6, with 7 bases identical to TRBD1. The CDR3 is made up of 16 amino acids. Germline CDR1 and CDR2: LNHDA and SQIVND (reference sequence). Trimming took 2 bases from V and 7 from J; bases not matched to a gene: 8. The chain's CDR3 is CASSIIPGTVNSPLHF. For the CDR3, the DNA is TGTGCCAGTAGTATAATACCCGGGACAGTGAATTCACCCCTCCACTTT. Drawing the rest from reference TRBV19 and TRBJ1-6, the complete variable domain is DGGITQSPKYLFRKEGQNVTLSCEQNLNHDAMYWYRQDPGQGLRLIYYSQIVNDFQKGDIAEGYSVSREKKESFPLTVTSAQKNPTAFYLCASSIIPGTVNSPLHFGNGTRLTVT.

This clone appeared once. The V gene is TRBV3-1 (or the pseudogene TRBV3-2), the J gene TRBJ2-3; TRBD2 aligns across 10 bases. The CDR3 covers 15 residues. CDR1 and CDR2 from the germline V gene are LGHDT and YNNKEL (reference sequence). After removal of 4 bases from V and 4 bases from J, the junction contained 5 bases not matched to a gene. CDR3 loop: CASSPSGSRADTQYF. CDR3 coding DNA: TGTGCCAGCAGCCCTAGCGGGAGTAGGGCAGATACGCAGTATTTT.

The chain joins TRBV6-5 to TRBJ2-2; TRBD2 matches 8 bases. V lost 6 bases, J lost 8 bases, and 8 bases stayed unmatched. Germline-derived CDR1 and CDR2 are MNHEY and SVGAGI. This CDR3 region has 14 residues. The CDR3 sequence: CASSKREPVGELFF. CDR3 sequence (DNA): TGTGCCAGCAGCAAGCGGGAGCCCGTGGGGGAGCTGTTTTTT.

CDR3 amino acids: CASTVAGSYEQYF. As DNA, the CDR3 is TGCGCCAGCACTGTGGCGGGCTCCTACGAGCAGTACTTC. The chain links TRBV5-1 to TRBJ2-7; possibly TRBD2 for D (5 bases). Per germline, CDR1 SGHRS and CDR2 YFSETQ. The CDR3 covers 13 residues. V gave up 6 bases and J gave up 0 bases, with 10 bases separating them.

The rearrangement uses TRBV27 and TRBJ2-5, with a possible D match to TRBD1 (5 bases). Germline values: CDR1 MNHEY, CDR2 SMNVEV (reference sequence). This CDR3 comprises 13 residues. Trimming shortened V by 6 bases and J by 2 bases, and 10 bases separated the two germline ends. The CDR3 nucleotides are TGTGCCAGCAGGGACATCCTTCAAGAGACCCAGTACTTC. Protein product: CASRDILQETQYF.

The genes are TRBV7-2 and TRBJ2-1; 10 bases align to TRBD2. Trimming at V came to 3 bases and at J to 9 bases, leaving 11 bases not matched to a gene. Per the germline V gene, CDR1 is SGHTA and CDR2 is FQGNSA. The CDR3 has 16 residues. The CDR3 is CASSLLWSGGAGEQFF. Here the CDR3 DNA reads TGTGCCAGCAGCTTGCTCTGGAGCGGGGGGGCCGGTGAGCAGTTCTTC.

The rearrangement links TRBV11-2 to TRBJ2-7; 9 positions agree with TRBD1. CDR1 SGHAT and CDR2 FQNNGV come from the germline V gene. V shed 2 bases, J shed 5 bases, and the junction held 1 base outside the gene matches. CDR3 length: 13 amino acids. CDR3 in DNA: TGTGCCAGCAGCTTAACAGGGGGCCACGAGCAGTACTTC. Amino acids: CASSLTGGHEQYF. The full variable domain, its missing parts supplied by reference TRBV11-2 and TRBJ2-7, is EAGVAQSPRYKIIEKRQSVAFWCNPISGHATLYWYQQILGQGPKLLIQFQNNGVVDDSQLPKDRFSAERLKGVDSTLKIQPAKLEDSAVYLCASSLTGGHEQYFGPGTRLTVT.

The count of this clone is one. The chain recombines TRBV28 with TRBJ1-5; 9 nucleotides align to TRBD1. With V trimmed by 2 bases and J by 7 bases, 6 bases remained unmatched. There are 15 residues in the CDR3. Germline CDR1 is MDHEN and CDR2 is SYDVKM. CDR3 sequence reads: CASSLTGTGFQPQHF. CDR3 in DNA: TGTGCCAGCAGTTTAACCGGGACAGGGTTCCAGCCCCAGCATTTT.

The V gene is TRBV4-2, the J gene TRBJ2-6, with TRBD2 as a possible D gene (6 bases). Germline CDR1 reads LGHNA; CDR2 reads YNFKEQ. This CDR3 spans 19 amino acids. V was pared by 2 bases and J by 2 bases, with 19 bases between. CDR3 in DNA: TGTGCCAGCAGCCAACGGCCCGGGAGTATTGGCCCTGGGGCCAACGTCCTGACTTTC. This codes for CASSQRPGSIGPGANVLTF.

This clone appeared a single time. The V gene is TRBV27, the J gene TRBJ2-3, with TRBD2 matching 16 bases. V trimming: 2 bases; J trimming: 0 bases; junction bases outside the gene matches: 5. Germline V gene sequence: CDR1 MNHEY, CDR2 SMNVEV (reference sequence). The CDR3 contains 19 residues. The CDR3 DNA follows: TGTGCCAGCAGTTTACTGGGACTAGCGGGAGGGCCTAGCACAGATACGCAGTATTTT. Translated: CASSLLGLAGGPSTDTQYF.

A single count supports this clone. The chain joins TRBV27 to TRBJ1-6; D call uncertain. The germline CDR1 and CDR2 sequences are MNHEY and SMNVEV (reference sequence). Trimming took 7 bases from V and 16 from J, leaving 20 bases between them. The CDR3 runs 13 residues. This chain's CDR3 is CASTQAGVVGLHF. The CDR3 DNA follows: TGTGCCAGCACCCAAGCGGGAGTTGTCGGGCTCCACTTT.